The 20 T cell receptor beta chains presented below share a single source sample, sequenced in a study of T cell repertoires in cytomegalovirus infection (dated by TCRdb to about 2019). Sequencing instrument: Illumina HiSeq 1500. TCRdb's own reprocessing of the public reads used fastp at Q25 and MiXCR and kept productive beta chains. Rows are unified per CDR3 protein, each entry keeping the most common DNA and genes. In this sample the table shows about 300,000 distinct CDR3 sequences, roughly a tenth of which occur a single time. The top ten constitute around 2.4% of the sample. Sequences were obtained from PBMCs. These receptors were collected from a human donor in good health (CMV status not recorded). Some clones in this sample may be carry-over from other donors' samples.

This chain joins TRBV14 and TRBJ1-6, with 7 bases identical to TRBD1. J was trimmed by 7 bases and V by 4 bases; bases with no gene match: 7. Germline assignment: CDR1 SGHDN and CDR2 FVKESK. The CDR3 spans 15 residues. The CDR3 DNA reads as TGTGCCAGCAGCCTACCGGGACAGTTAAATTCACCCCTCCACTTT. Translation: CASSLPGQLNSPLHF.

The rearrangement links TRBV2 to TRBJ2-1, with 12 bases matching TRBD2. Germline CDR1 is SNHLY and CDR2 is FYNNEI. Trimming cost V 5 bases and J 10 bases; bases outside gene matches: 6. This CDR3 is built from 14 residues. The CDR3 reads CASSFGLAGKEQFF. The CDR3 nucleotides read TGTGCCAGCAGTTTTGGACTAGCGGGGAAGGAGCAGTTCTTC. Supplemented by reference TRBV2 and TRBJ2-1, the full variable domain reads EPEVTQTPSHQVTQMGQEVILRCVPISNHLYFYWYRQILGQKVEFLVSFYNNEISEKSEIFDDQFSVERPDGSNFTLKIRSTKLEDSAMYFCASSFGLAGKEQFFGPGTRLTVL.

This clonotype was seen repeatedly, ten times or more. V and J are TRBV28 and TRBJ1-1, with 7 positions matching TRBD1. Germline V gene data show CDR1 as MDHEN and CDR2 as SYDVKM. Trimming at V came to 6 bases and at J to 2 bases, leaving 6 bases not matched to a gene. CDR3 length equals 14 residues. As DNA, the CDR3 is TGTGCCAGCAGGGCCAGGGGGATCAACACTGAAGCTTTCTTT. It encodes CASRARGINTEAFF.

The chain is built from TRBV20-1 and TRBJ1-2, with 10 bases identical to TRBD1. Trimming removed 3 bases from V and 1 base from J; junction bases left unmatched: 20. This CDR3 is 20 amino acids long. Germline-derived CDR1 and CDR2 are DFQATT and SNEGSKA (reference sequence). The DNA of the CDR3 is TGCAGTGCTAGGGGAAGCACAATTGGGGGACAGGGGAGTTATAACTATGGCTACACCTTC. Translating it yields CSARGSTIGGQGSYNYGYTF.

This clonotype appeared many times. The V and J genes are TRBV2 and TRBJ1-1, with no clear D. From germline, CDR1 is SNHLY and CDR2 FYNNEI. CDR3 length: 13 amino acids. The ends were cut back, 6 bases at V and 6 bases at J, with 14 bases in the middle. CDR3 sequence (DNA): TGTGCCAGCAGCCCCGGACTTTTTTCTGAAGCTTTCTTT. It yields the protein CASSPGLFSEAFF.

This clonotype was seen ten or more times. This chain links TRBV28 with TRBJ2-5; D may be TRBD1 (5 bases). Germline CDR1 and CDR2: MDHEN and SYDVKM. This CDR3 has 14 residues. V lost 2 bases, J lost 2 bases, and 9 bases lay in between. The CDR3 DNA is TGTGCCAGCAGTTTAAAGACAGTACAAGAGACCCAGTACTTC. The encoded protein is CASSLKTVQETQYF.

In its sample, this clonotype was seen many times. CDR3 nucleotides: TGTGCCAGCAGTTACTCGAAGTGGCCCACCGGGGAGCTGTTTTTT. The encoded protein is CASSYSKWPTGELFF. This chain links TRBV6-2 or TRBV6-3 with TRBJ2-2; D remains ambiguous. The CDR3 runs 15 residues. The V gene lost 0 bases and the J gene lost 4 bases, with 9 bases spanning the gap. The germline V gene encodes CDR1 MNHEY and CDR2 SVGEGT.

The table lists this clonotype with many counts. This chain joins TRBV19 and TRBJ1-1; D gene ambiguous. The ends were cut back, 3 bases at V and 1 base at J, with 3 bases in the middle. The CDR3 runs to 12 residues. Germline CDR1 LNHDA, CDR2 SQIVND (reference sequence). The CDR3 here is CASSIENTEAFF. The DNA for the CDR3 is TGTGCCAGTAGTATCGAGAACACTGAAGCTTTCTTT.

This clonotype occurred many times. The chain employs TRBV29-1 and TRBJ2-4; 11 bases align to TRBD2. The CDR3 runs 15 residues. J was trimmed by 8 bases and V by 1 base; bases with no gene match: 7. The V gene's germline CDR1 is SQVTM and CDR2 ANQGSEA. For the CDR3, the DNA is TGCAGCGTTGAAGCTAGCGGGGGGTATGGGGACATTCAGTACTTC. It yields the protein CSVEASGGYGDIQYF.

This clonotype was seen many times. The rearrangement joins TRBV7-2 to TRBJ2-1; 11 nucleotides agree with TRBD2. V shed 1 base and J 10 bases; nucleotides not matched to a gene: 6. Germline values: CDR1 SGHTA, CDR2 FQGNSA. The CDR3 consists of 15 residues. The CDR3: CASSLEGLADGEQFF. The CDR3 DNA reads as TGTGCCAGCAGCTTAGAGGGACTAGCGGATGGGGAGCAGTTCTTC.

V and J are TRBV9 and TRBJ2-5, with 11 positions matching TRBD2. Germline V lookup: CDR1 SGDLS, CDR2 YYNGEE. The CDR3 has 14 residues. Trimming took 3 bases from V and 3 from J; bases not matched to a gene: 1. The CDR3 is CASSGGLAEETQYF. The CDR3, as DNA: TGTGCCAGCAGCGGGGGACTAGCGGAAGAGACCCAGTACTTC.

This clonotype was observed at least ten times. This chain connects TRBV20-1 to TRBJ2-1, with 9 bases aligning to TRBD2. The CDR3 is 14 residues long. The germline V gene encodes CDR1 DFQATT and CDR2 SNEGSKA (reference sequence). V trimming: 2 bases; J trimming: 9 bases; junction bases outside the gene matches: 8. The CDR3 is CSARRILAGSEQFF. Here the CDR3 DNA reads TGCAGTGCTAGAAGGATCCTAGCGGGGAGTGAGCAGTTCTTC.

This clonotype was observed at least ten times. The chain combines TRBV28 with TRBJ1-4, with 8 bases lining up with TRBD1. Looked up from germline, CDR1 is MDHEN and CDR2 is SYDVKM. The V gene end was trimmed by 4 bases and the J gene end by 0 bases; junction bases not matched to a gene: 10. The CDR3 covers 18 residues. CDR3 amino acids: CASSSIGTGPATNEKLFF. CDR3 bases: TGTGCCAGCAGTTCAATCGGGACAGGACCTGCAACTAATGAAAAACTGTTTTTT. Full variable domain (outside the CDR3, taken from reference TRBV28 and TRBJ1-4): DVKVTQSSRYLVKRTGEKVFLECVQDMDHENMFWYRQDPGLGLRLIYFSYDVKMKEKGDIPEGYSVSREKKERFSLILESASTNQTSMYLCASSSIGTGPATNEKLFFGSGTQLSVL.

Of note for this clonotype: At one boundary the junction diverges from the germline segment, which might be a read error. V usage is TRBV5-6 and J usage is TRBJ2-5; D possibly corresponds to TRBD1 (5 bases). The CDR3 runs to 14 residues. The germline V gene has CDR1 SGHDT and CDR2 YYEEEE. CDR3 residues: CTSSLAGREETQYF. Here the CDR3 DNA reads TGTACCAGCAGCTTGGCCGGCAGGGAAGAGACCCAGTACTTC. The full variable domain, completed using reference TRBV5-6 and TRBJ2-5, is DAGVTQSPTHLIKTRGQQVTLRCSPKSGHDTVSWYQQALGQGPQFIFQYYEEEERQRGNFPDRFSGHQFPNYSSELNVNALLLGDSALYLCTSSLAGREETQYFGPGTRLLVL.

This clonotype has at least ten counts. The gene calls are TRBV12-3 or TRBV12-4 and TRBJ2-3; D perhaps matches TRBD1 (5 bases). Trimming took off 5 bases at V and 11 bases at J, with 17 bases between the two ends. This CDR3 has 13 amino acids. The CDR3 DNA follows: TGTGCCAGCAGTCCGAGCAGGGAAAGAAGGCAGTATTTT. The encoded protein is CASSPSRERRQYF.

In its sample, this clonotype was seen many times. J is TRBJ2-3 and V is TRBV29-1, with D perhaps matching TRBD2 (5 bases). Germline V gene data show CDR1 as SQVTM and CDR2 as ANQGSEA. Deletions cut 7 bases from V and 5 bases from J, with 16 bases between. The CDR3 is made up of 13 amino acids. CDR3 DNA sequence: TGCAGCGCCCGGCCCCCCGGGGAAGATACGCAGTATTTT. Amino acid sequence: CSARPPGEDTQYF.

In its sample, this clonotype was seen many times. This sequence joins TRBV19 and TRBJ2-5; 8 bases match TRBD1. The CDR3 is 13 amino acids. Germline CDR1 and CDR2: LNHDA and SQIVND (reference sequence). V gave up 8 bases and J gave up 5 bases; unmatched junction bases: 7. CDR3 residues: CASRQGNRETQYF. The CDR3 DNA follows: TGTGCCAGTCGACAGGGGAATAGGGAGACCCAGTACTTC.

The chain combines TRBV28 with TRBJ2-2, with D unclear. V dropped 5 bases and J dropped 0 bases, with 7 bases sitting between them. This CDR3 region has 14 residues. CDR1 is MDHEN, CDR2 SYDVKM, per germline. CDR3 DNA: TGTGCCAGCAGTAAACAAACGAACACCGGGGAGCTGTTTTTT. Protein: CASSKQTNTGELFF. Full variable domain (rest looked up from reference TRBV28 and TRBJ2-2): DVKVTQSSRYLVKRTGEKVFLECVQDMDHENMFWYRQDPGLGLRLIYFSYDVKMKEKGDIPEGYSVSREKKERFSLILESASTNQTSMYLCASSKQTNTGELFFGEGSRLTVL.

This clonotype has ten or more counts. CDR3 sequence reads: CASREGSIGYTF. DNA for the CDR3: TGTGCCAGCAGGGAGGGGTCGATAGGCTACACCTTC. V usage is TRBV6-1 and J usage is TRBJ1-2; possible D gene TRBD1, 5 bases. This CDR3 spans 12 amino acids. The germline V gene encodes CDR1 MNHNS and CDR2 SASEGT. Trimming left V 6 bases short and J 8 bases short, with 13 bases between.

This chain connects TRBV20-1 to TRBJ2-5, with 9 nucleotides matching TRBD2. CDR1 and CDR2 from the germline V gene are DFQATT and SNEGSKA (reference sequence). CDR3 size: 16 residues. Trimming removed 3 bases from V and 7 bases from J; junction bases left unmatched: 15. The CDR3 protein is CSASHGAGGFLGTQYF. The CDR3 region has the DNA TGCAGTGCTAGTCACGGAGCGGGGGGTTTTCTGGGGACCCAGTACTTC.